This T cell receptor (beta chain) appears in the sequencing data of a study of blood T cells in healthy people across ages (dated by TCRdb to about 2015). Background on the whole study: Template switching captured roughly one uniquely barcoded TCR beta cDNA molecule per two T cells in model experiments. The donors were split into four age groups: young (average around 15 years), middle-aged (about 40), aged (roughly 60) and long-lived (approximately 80). Two additional independent replicas of 1 million unique cDNA reads from the same blood draw were analyzed for two donors (one aged 18 to 30 and one aged 80 or older). The study measured age-related changes in TCR beta repertoire diversity using deep sequencing normalized with unique cDNA molecular identifiers. To avoid experimental bias, donors of different ages were randomly spread across the sequencing lanes. On the study overall, not on this receptor specifically: Because donor CMV infection status was unknown, age-related changes in expanded clonotypes were potentially confounded. Bulk unsorted PBMC profiling prevented conclusive comparison of naive and antigen-experienced compartments. Estimates of total diversity based on one million sequenced T cells were considered lower bounds and underestimates. As age increased, observed TCR beta diversity per million T cells dropped in a roughly linear way, and a significant reduction was already evident by age 40. The percentage of naive T cells measured by flow cytometry correlated strongly with observed TCR beta diversity. Compared with the aged group, the long-lived group had more naive CD4+ T cells, fewer expanded clones and increased TCR diversity, a pattern suggesting age selection.

Concerning this clonotype itself: This clone's antigen is unknown. Base-call qualities are not available, and no considerably larger clone is one nucleotide away.

Donors were a few dozen systemically healthy Caucasian individuals from Russia aged roughly 6 to 95 years. Around 9.9 milliliters of peripheral blood were collected from each donor into EDTA-treated Vacutainer tubes. PBMCs were isolated by Ficoll-Paque density-gradient centrifugation, with at least 7 million obtained per sample. Total RNA, at least 5 micrograms per sample, was extracted from PBMCs with Trizol reagent. For every donor, flow cytometry on a PBMC aliquot measured the percentage of naive CD45RAhigh/CD27high T cells. Library prep was done by 5' RACE. The sample was run on an Illumina HiSeq 2500. The second PCR ran for roughly 7 to 11 cycles and used a J-beta primer mix along with a sample-barcoded 5' primer. A template-switch 5' adaptor carrying 12 random nucleotides introduced a unique molecular identifier onto each TCR beta cDNA molecule. Each sample yielded at least 2.5 million CDR3-containing paired-end reads. All of the RNA was converted into first-strand cDNA using the Mint cDNA synthesis kit, with a TRBC-specific oligonucleotide serving as the primer. Following uracil-DNA glycosylase treatment, all cDNA underwent a first 18-cycle PCR with the universal primers M1SS and BC2_uni_R. The authors processed their data as follows. Each sample was normalized by randomly selecting 1 million high-quality reads, each carrying a distinct molecular identifier. Reads with shared molecular identifiers were discarded instead of being binned into consensus sequences. MiTCR, with a Q25 quality threshold and the strictest error-elimination algorithm, was used for CDR3 identification, clonotype clustering and error correction. A nonparametric unseen species model using Euler transformation provided a lower-bound estimate of total TCR beta diversity. TCRdb trimmed the raw reads at Q25, called clones with MiXCR and kept productive beta chains. Rows with one shared CDR3 protein collapse into an entry with the most common genes and DNA. TCRdb, rather than the study authors, made the V and J calls. The sample table lists about 1.8 million distinct CDR3 sequences, less than 50% of them with a count of one. The ten biggest clones cover approximately 2% of the sample.

The sequencing input was blood. The receptor comes from a woman in her 40s in good health.

DNA sequence: TGTGCCAGCAGCACCCTAGCGCGGAGCTCCTACAATGAGCAGTACTTC. This encodes CASSTLARSSYNEQYF. The rearranged chain carries TRBV7-8 and TRBJ2-1; TRBD2 could be the D gene, as 6 bases match. The J call is uncertain, as TRBJ2-7 better fits the DNA end. The CDR3 runs 16 residues from the cysteine to the phenylalanine. Just CDR3 DNA is preserved here, 48 bases in frame from base 1. Based on the germline V gene, the CDR1 and CDR2 sequences are SGHVS and FQNEAQ.